This TCR beta chain was identified during a study of cytomegalovirus exposure and HLA in healthy donors. For the study at large: Membership in the Caucasian-associated ancestry cluster was found for around 81% of 398 genotyped donors.

Notes on the study in general: In vitro data verified three CMV-associated chains as specific for CMV antigens. Earlier analysis yielded a pattern in which most TCR beta V segments were productive about 87% or about 30% of the time.

The count of this clone is one. As yet, its antigen is unknown. 60 Vbeta and 13 Jbeta primers were used in PCR. Clones were read by immunoSEQ multiplex PCR, and TCRdb kept only the in-frame ones, dropping some. The table shows approximately 140,000 clones, with 65% to 85% occurring only once. The CDR3 consists of 10 residues. The source of this sequence is a woman aged 18-29 years in good health and CMV-seronegative. This sequence joins TRBV21-1 and TRBJ2-7; the D call of TRBD2 is as the table states it, not checked on the DNA. TRBV21-1 is annotated as a pseudogene. Material for sequencing was PBMCs. The CDR3 DNA sequence: TGTGCCAGTCACTTCCGCGAGCAGTACTTC. This encodes CASHFREQYF.